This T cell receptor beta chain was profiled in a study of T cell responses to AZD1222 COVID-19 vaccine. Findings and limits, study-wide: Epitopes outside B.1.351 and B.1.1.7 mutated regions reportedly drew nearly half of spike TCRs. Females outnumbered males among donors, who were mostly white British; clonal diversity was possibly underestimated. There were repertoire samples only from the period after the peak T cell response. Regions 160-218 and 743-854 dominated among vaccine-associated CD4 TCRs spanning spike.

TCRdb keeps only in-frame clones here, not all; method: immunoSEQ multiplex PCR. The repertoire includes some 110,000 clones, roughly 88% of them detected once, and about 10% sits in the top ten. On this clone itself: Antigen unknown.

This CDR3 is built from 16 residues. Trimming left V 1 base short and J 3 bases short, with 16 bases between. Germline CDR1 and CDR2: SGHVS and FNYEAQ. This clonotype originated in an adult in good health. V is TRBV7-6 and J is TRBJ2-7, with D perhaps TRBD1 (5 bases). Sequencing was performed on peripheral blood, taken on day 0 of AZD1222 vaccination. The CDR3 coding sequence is TGTGCCAGCAGCTTAGAAGTCCGCAGGGCAGGCTACGAGCAGTACTTC. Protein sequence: CASSLEVRRAGYEQYF.